What follows are 9 T cell receptor beta chains derived from one specimen sequenced in a study of cytomegalovirus exposure and HLA in healthy donors. The PCR employed 60 Vbeta primers together with 13 Jbeta primers. Libraries were prepared by immunoSEQ multiplex PCR; TCRdb keeps only in-frame clonotypes and omits some of them. Seen here are approximately 160,000 clones, around four fifths observed once, and the top ten hold more than 0.75%. The sample was PBMCs. The receptors stem from a girl aged 2 to 9 in good health and CMV-seropositive.

The gene calls are TRBV6-1 and TRBJ2-7, with D uncertain. The CDR3 consists of 10 residues. Trimming stripped 8 bases from V and 6 bases from J, with 8 bases between. The germline gives CDR1 MNHNS, CDR2 SASEGT. This CDR3 is CASWSTEQYF. For the CDR3, the DNA is TGTGCCAGCTGGTCTACCGAGCAGTACTTC.

CDR3 DNA: TGTGCCCTCAAACAGGCCGGCTCTGGAAACACCATATATTTT. This sequence encodes CALKQAGSGNTIYF. The J gene is TRBJ1-3, the V gene TRBV30, with a possible D match to TRBD1 (5 bases). V lost 8 bases and J 0 bases, leaving 14 bases between the germline ends. CDR1 and CDR2 from the germline V gene are GTSNPN and SVGIG (reference sequence). This CDR3 has 14 amino acids.

This clone is a singleton in its sample. V gene TRBV7-9 combines with J gene TRBJ2-2; possibly TRBD1 for D (6 bases). Germline loops: CDR1 SEHNR, CDR2 FQNEAQ (reference sequence). Trimming removed 7 bases from V and 0 bases from J, with 12 bases in between. This CDR3 is 15 amino acids long. The DNA for the CDR3 is TGTGCCAGCACCGAACAGGGTGCGAACACCGGGGAGCTGTTTTTT. Amino acid sequence: CASTEQGANTGELFF.

The rearrangement joins TRBV7-2 to TRBJ1-2; D may be TRBD1 (6 bases). CDR1 is SGHTA and CDR2 is FQGNSA in the germline V gene. The V gene lost 5 bases and the J gene lost 4 bases, with 11 bases spanning the gap. The CDR3 loop spans 13 amino acids. CDR3 coding DNA: TGTGCCAGCAGCGTAGGCAGGGGCTATGGCTACACCTTC. Amino acids: CASSVGRGYGYTF.

In this sample, this clone turned up once. The chain recombines TRBV11-3 with TRBJ2-3, with TRBD1 matching 7 bases. The CDR3 runs 15 residues. V shed 4 bases and J 0 bases; nucleotides not matched to a gene: 4. Germline V gives CDR1 SGHNT, CDR2 YENEEA. The CDR3 sequence is CASSSQGVSTDTQYF. As DNA, the CDR3 is TGTGCCAGCAGCTCGCAGGGGGTTAGCACAGATACGCAGTATTTT.

Turning to this clone: Other DNA sequences from this sample encode an identical CDR3 as well. The CDR3 loop is CAWSRGDTQYF. CDR3 nucleotide sequence: TGTGCCTGGAGCAGGGGGGATACGCAGTATTTT. The J gene is TRBJ2-3, the V gene TRBV30, with 7 bases that match TRBD1. Looked up from germline, CDR1 is GTSNPN and CDR2 is SVGIG (reference sequence). The CDR3 totals 11 residues. V lost 3 bases, J lost 6 bases, and 0 bases stayed unmatched. Using reference TRBV30 and TRBJ2-3 for the parts outside the CDR3, the full variable domain is SQTIHQWPATLVQPVGSPLSLECTVEGTSNPNLYWYRQAAGRGLQLLFYSVGIGQISSEVPQNLSASRPQDRQFILSSKKLLLSDSGFYLCAWSRGDTQYFGPGTRLTVL.

About this clone itself: The junction differs from germline at one of its ends, possibly a read error. The J gene is TRBJ1-5, the V gene TRBV7-9; D gene unclear. Germline-derived CDR1 and CDR2 are SEHNR and FQNEAQ (reference sequence). The CDR3 has 12 amino acids. The CDR3 coding sequence is TGTTCCAGCAGCTTAGCTTTCGGGCCCCAGCATTTT. Its protein product is CSSSLAFGPQHF.

The rearrangement uses TRBV6-1 and TRBJ2-5; 7 bases agree with TRBD2. The CDR3 is 14 amino acids. The germline V gene encodes CDR1 MNHNS and CDR2 SASEGT. V gave up 6 bases and J gave up 3 bases; unmatched junction bases: 7. The CDR3 here is CASRVSGTKETQYF. In nucleotides, the CDR3 is TGTGCCAGCAGGGTCTCCGGGACTAAAGAGACCCAGTACTTC.

The chain has TRBV29-1 and TRBJ2-7, with D possibly matching TRBD1 (6 bases). The CDR3 totals 12 residues. Trimming removed 4 bases from V and 1 base from J, with 8 bases in between. The V gene's germline CDR1 is SQVTM and CDR2 ANQGSEA. CDR3 sequence reads: CSVGQESYEQYF. The DNA of the CDR3 is TGCAGCGTTGGACAGGAGTCCTACGAGCAGTACTTC.